Given below is one TCR beta chain in context. Its antigen is unidentified. The record originates from a study of graft-versus-host responses after intestinal transplantation. About the research overall: Recipients got multivisceral, liver-intestinal, or isolated intestinal transplants.

The protocol was immunoSEQ multiplex PCR, while the TCRdb copy is restricted to in-frame clones and leaves out a portion. The sample includes 55,000 to 80,000 clones, 90% to 95% seen only once; the top ten take 1.7%. General study results and limits: Present in recipient marrow, GvH clones included some that appeared first in ileum or blood.

The TCR was taken from a human donor who was the organ donor for an intestinal transplant. The sequenced sample was unstimulated CD8+ T cells sorted from spleen or lymph node cells, obtained before transplant.

The CDR3, as DNA: TGTGCCAGCAGCTTGCTCAAAGGACAGGGGTGGACCGGGGAGCTGTTTTTT. Residues: CASSLLKGQGWTGELFF. The V call is TRBV5-6, the J call TRBJ2-2; TRBD1 matches at 9 bases. Trimming at V came to 1 base and at J to 5 bases, leaving 9 bases not matched to a gene. This CDR3 comprises 17 residues. The germline CDR1 and CDR2 sequences are SGHDT and YYEEEE.